A selection of T cell receptor beta chains follows, all from one sample in a study of relationships among human T cell subsets. TCRdb reanalysed the multiplex PCR reads using MiXCR and keeps one entry per CDR3 protein. This repertoire shows over 8,000 distinct CDR3 sequences, about 54% found once; its top ten account for under 6.5%. The sequenced sample consisted of memory T cells sorted from blood. The receptors were sampled from a man in his forties or fifties in good health. Each CDR3 is given with its conserved first and last residue. The D gene is left open where the match is weak. Size tells how often a clone was seen (once, few, many) or the class of an expanded clone, and some rows leave it out.

CASNMNTGELFF	TGTGCCAGCAACATGAACACCGGGGAGCTGTTTTTT	.	.	TRBV11-2	TRBJ2-2
CASSPFLAGARGYEQFF	TGTGCCAGCAGCCCGTTTTTGGCGGGGGCGAGAGGATATGAGCAGTTCTTC	.	.	TRBV4-2	TRBJ2-1
CASSVGQVNTEAFF	TGCGCCAGCAGTGTGGGACAGGTGAACACTGAAGCTTTCTTT	few	TRBD1	TRBV10-1	TRBJ1-1
CASSRQPQETQYF	TGTGCCAGTAGTAGACAGCCGCAAGAGACCCAGTACTTC	few	.	TRBV6-1	TRBJ2-5
CASSTGPAGSPLHF	TGTGCCAGCAGCACGGGACCGGCCGGTTCACCCCTCCACTTT	.	.	TRBV11-3	TRBJ1-6
CAWSDGAGNTIYF	TGTGCCTGGAGTGACGGGGCTGGAAACACCATATATTTT	.	.	TRBV30	TRBJ1-3
CASSLGEGNQPQHF	TGTGCCAGCAGCTTAGGGGAGGGGAATCAGCCCCAGCATTTT	.	.	TRBV7-8	TRBJ1-5
CASSRTKPYEQYF	TGTGCCAGCAGTCGGACCAAACCTTACGAGCAGTACTTC	.	.	TRBV12-3/TRBV12-4	TRBJ2-7
CASSFSGTGGLTETQYF	TGTGCCAGCAGTTTCTCGGGGACAGGGGGCCTTACGGAGACCCAGTACTTC	few	TRBD1	TRBV12-3/TRBV12-4	TRBJ2-5
CASSPGQGRGYGYTF	TGTGCCAGCAGCCCGGGACAGGGTAGAGGCTATGGCTACACCTTC	.	TRBD1	TRBV6-6	TRBJ1-2
CASSLTGYNEQFF	TGTGCCAGCAGTTTAACCGGGTACAATGAGCAGTTCTTC	.	.	TRBV27	TRBJ2-1
CASSLAGQASSGNTIYF	TGCGCCAGCAGCCTAGCGGGGCAGGCGTCATCTGGAAACACCATATATTTT	.	.	TRBV5-1	TRBJ1-3
CSARGETGTSPLHF	TGCAGTGCTAGAGGGGAGACAGGGACTTCACCCCTCCACTTT	.	TRBD1	TRBV20-1	TRBJ1-6
CSASEGQYNQPQHF	TGCAGTGCTAGTGAGGGACAGTACAATCAGCCCCAGCATTTT	.	TRBD1	TRBV20-1	TRBJ1-5
CSANPSGAREQFF	TGCAGCGCCAACCCTAGCGGGGCTAGAGAGCAGTTCTTC	.	TRBD2	TRBV29-1	TRBJ2-1
CAWSRDQNEKLFF	TGTGCCTGGAGCCGGGACCAGAATGAAAAACTGTTTTTT	.	.	TRBV30	TRBJ1-4
CASSYSRTGMDSPLHF	TGTGCCAGCAGTTACTCCAGGACAGGGATGGATTCACCCCTCCACTTT	.	TRBD1	TRBV6-5	TRBJ1-6
CASSGELGTGELFF	TGTGCCAGCAGCGGAGAGTTGGGGACCGGGGAGCTGTTTTTT	few	.	TRBV5-6	TRBJ2-2
CASNSPIGGDRTDTQYF	TGTGCCAGCAACTCCCCGATAGGGGGCGATCGCACAGATACGCAGTATTTT	.	TRBD1	TRBV25-1	TRBJ2-3
CSVVSGLAGRSEQFF	TGCAGCGTTGTCTCGGGACTAGCGGGAAGGAGTGAGCAGTTCTTC	.	TRBD2	TRBV29-1	TRBJ2-1
CASSQDSGYNEKLFF	TGTGCCAGCAGCCAAGACTCAGGGTACAATGAAAAACTGTTTTTT	.	.	TRBV14	TRBJ1-4
CASSFGQGPNPGANVLTF	TGTGCCAGCAGCTTTGGGCAGGGGCCCAATCCAGGGGCCAACGTCCTGACTTTC	large	.	TRBV11-2	TRBJ2-6
CASSPGGTRHNEQFF	TGTGCCAGCAGCCCGGGGGGGACTCGCCACAATGAGCAGTTCTTC	.	TRBD2	TRBV11-2	TRBJ2-1
CSARPPTGSSYNEQFF	TGCAGTGCTAGACCGCCTACAGGGTCCTCCTACAATGAGCAGTTCTTC	.	.	TRBV20-1	TRBJ2-1
CASSPPVGGPTYEQYF	TGCGCCAGCAGCCCCCCCGTTGGAGGCCCGACCTACGAGCAGTACTTC	.	.	TRBV4-1	TRBJ2-7
CSARAAPGAGNEKLFF	TGCAGTGCTAGAGCCGCACCCGGGGCCGGCAATGAAAAACTGTTTTTT	.	.	TRBV20-1	TRBJ1-4
CASRSTGLGGYTF	TGTGCCAGCAGATCGACAGGGCTGGGTGGCTACACCTTC	.	TRBD1	TRBV28	TRBJ1-2
CASSKSSAGELFF	TGTGCCAGCTCAAAGTCTTCGGCCGGGGAGCTGTTTTTT	few	.	TRBV27	TRBJ2-2
CSARDRRITDTQYF	TGCAGTGCTAGAGATCGTCGGATCACAGATACGCAGTATTTT	.	.	TRBV20-1	TRBJ2-3
CATSTPYSNQPQHF	TGTGCCACCAGCACCCCGTATAGCAATCAGCCCCAGCATTTT	.	.	TRBV15	TRBJ1-5
CSASYGTGTSEQYF	TGCAGTGCTAGTTACGGGACAGGGACATCCGAGCAGTACTTC	.	TRBD1	TRBV20-1	TRBJ2-7
CASRATGIIQPQHF	TGTGCCAGCAGGGCAACGGGGATAATTCAGCCCCAGCATTTT	.	.	TRBV28	TRBJ1-5
CASSLTAANEKLFF	TGCGCCAGCAGCTTGACAGCGGCTAATGAAAAACTGTTTTTT	.	.	TRBV5-1	TRBJ1-4
CASSDKAGSTDTQYF	TGTGCCAGCAGTGACAAAGCGGGAAGCACAGATACGCAGTATTTT	large	TRBD2	TRBV6-4	TRBJ2-3
CASSLVRQGIYQYF	TGTGCCAGCAGCTTAGTGCGACAGGGGATTTACCAGTACTTC	.	TRBD1	TRBV11-2	TRBJ2-5
CSARDTGDYGYTF	TGCAGTGCTAGAGACACGGGCGACTATGGCTACACCTTC	.	.	TRBV20-1	TRBJ1-2
CASRTYRAGELFF	TGTGCCAGCAGGACATACAGGGCCGGGGAGCTGTTTTTT	few	.	TRBV11-2	TRBJ2-2
CASSTSGILDTQYF	TGTGCCAGCAGTACTAGCGGGATCTTAGATACGCAGTATTTT	.	TRBD2	TRBV28	TRBJ2-3
CASNTAGVPRDTQYF	TGTGCCAGCAACACAGCGGGAGTCCCCAGAGATACGCAGTATTTT	.	TRBD2	TRBV7-8	TRBJ2-3
CASKREPTHSGANVLTF	TGTGCCAGCAAACGGGAACCGACCCACTCTGGGGCCAACGTCCTGACTTTC	.	.	TRBV6-1	TRBJ2-6
CASSLSRGEQFF	TGCGCCAGCAGCTTGTCCCGGGGTGAGCAGTTCTTC	.	.	TRBV5-1	TRBJ2-1
CASSGLASTDTQYF	TGTGCCAGCAGCGGACTAGCTAGCACAGATACGCAGTATTTT	.	TRBD2	TRBV2	TRBJ2-3
CASSRDRGPYNEQFF	TGTGCCAGCAGTCGGGACAGGGGGCCCTACAATGAGCAGTTCTTC	.	TRBD1	TRBV12-3/TRBV12-4	TRBJ2-1
CASSSRAGSGETNIQYF	TGTGCCAGCAGCTCTCGAGCGGGATCAGGGGAGACAAACATTCAGTACTTC	.	.	TRBV11-2	TRBJ2-4
CASSRLAQAGYTF	TGTGCCAGCAGTAGACTCGCGCAGGCTGGCTACACCTTC	.	.	TRBV12-3/TRBV12-4	TRBJ1-2